The sequence of this T cell receptor (beta chain) was determined in a study of blood T cells in healthy people across ages. Study as a whole: About one barcoded beta molecule was captured per two T cells (by template switching). Findings and caveats of the study: Roughly linear declines in TCR beta diversity per million T cells occurred with age.

Between the trimmed V and J ends, which lost 0 bases and 5 bases, there was a span of 13 bases. The V gene's germline CDR1 is LGHDT and CDR2 YNNKEL (reference sequence). The CDR3 is made up of 15 amino acids. The use of a sample-barcoded 5' primer and a J-beta primer mix characterized a second PCR of about 7 to 12 cycles. Each cDNA was tagged by a template-switch adaptor containing 12 random nucleotides. There were at least 3 million CDR3-containing paired-end reads obtained from each sample. Via MiXCR, TCRdb re-called the 5' RACE reads, giving one row per CDR3 protein. The data contain some 1.7 million distinct CDR3 sequences, roughly 28% of them singletons. This clonotype was recorded a few times. Its specificity is unknown.

This clonotype was obtained from a woman under 40 in good health. This chain connects TRBV3-1 to TRBJ1-2, with a tentative D call TRBD1 (5 bases). Sequenced: blood. In DNA, the CDR3 is TGTGCCAGCAGCCAAGATCAGAGGGGAGGGTATGGCTACACCTTC. Residues: CASSQDQRGGYGYTF. Complete variable domain (other parts from reference TRBV3-1 and TRBJ1-2): DTAVSQTPKYLVTQMGNDKSIKCEQNLGHDTMYWYKQDSKKFLKIMFSYNNKELIINETVPNRFSPKSPDKAHLNLHINSLELGDSAVYFCASSQDQRGGYGYTFGSGTRLTVV.